This entry features one T cell receptor (beta chain) sequence. The data are from a study of early T cells in non-severe SARS-CoV-2 infection. Study information: The study sequenced bulk RNA from unsorted whole blood, with chains unpaired.

Via MiXCR, TCRdb re-called the 5' RACE reads, giving one row per CDR3 protein. Of around 98,000 distinct CDR3 sequences in the sample, roughly 9.6% are singletons; the top ten hold roughly 4.9%. Specimen: whole blood. The clonotype comes from an adult who was a healthcare worker with PCR-confirmed SARS-CoV-2 infection or an uninfected control (not recorded which).

The CDR3 coding sequence is TGTGCCAGCAGTAAAATAGTTGGTAATTCACCCCTCCACTTT. The encoded protein is CASSKIVGNSPLHF. The chain recombines TRBV12-3 or TRBV12-4 with TRBJ1-6; D unresolved. This CDR3 comprises 14 residues. Trimming took off 5 bases at V and 6 bases at J, with 11 bases between the two ends.